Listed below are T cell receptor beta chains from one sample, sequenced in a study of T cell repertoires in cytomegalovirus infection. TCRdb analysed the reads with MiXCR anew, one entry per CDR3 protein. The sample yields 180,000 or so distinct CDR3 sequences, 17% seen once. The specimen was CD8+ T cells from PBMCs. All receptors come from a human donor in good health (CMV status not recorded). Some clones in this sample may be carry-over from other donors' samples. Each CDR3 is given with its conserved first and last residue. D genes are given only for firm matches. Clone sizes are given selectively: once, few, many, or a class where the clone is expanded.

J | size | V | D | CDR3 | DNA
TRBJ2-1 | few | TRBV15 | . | CATSRWVGGGRGEQFF | TGTGCCACCAGCCGATGGGTGGGAGGCGGCAGAGGTGAGCAGTTCTTC
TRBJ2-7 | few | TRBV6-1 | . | CASSERQATYEQYF | TGTGCCAGCAGTGAACGCCAGGCCACCTACGAGCAGTACTTC
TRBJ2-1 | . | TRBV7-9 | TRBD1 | CASSSSLWTGVNEQFF | TGTGCCAGCAGCTCGAGCCTTTGGACAGGGGTTAATGAGCAGTTCTTC
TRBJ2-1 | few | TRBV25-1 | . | CASSDLQNEQFF | TGTGCCAGCAGTGATCTACAGAATGAGCAGTTCTTC
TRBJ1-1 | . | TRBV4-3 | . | CASSQDTAGDTEAFF | TGCGCCAGCAGCCAAGATACGGCCGGGGACACTGAAGCTTTCTTT
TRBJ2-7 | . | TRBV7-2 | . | CASSLARGYEQYF | TGTGCCAGCAGCTTAGCTCGGGGATACGAGCAGTACTTC
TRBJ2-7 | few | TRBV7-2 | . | CASSFFLGPGLEQYF | TGTGCCAGCAGCTTTTTTCTGGGACCGGGGCTCGAGCAGTACTTC
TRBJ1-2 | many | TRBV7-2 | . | CASEQLYGYTF | TGTGCCAGCGAGCAGCTCTATGGCTACACCTTC
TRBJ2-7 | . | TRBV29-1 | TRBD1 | CSVEGRGREQYF | TGCAGCGTTGAAGGCAGGGGGCGCGAGCAGTACTTC
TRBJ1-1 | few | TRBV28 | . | CASSFPDRNTEAFF | TGTGCCAGCAGTTTCCCGGACAGGAACACTGAAGCTTTCTTT
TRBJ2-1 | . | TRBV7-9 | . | CASFWIRYNEQFF | TGTGCCAGCTTCTGGATTCGTTACAATGAGCAGTTCTTC
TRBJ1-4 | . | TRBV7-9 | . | CASSSPGRGAYNEKLFF | TGTGCCAGCAGTTCTCCCGGACGAGGGGCCTATAATGAAAAACTGTTTTTT
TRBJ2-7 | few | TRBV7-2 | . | CASSLGGASFYEQYF | TGTGCCAGCAGCTTAGGTGGGGCATCCTTCTACGAGCAGTACTTC
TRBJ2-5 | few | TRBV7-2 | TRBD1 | CASRLQGGQETQYF | TGTGCCAGCAGGTTACAGGGGGGCCAAGAGACCCAGTACTTC
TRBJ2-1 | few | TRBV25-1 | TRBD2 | CASSEFSGGGNEQFF | TGTGCCAGCAGTGAGTTTAGCGGGGGTGGGAATGAGCAGTTCTTC
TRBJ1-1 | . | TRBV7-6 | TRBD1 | CASSFGTGRTMNTEAFF | TGTGCCAGCAGCTTCGGGACAGGGAGGACGATGAACACTGAAGCTTTCTTT
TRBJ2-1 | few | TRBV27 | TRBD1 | CASSPYRTGRLYNEQFF | TGTGCCAGCAGTCCCTACCGGACAGGCCGCCTCTACAATGAGCAGTTCTTC
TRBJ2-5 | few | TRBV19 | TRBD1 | CASSQGGAGTQYF | TGTGCCAGTAGTCAAGGGGGCGCCGGGACCCAGTACTTC
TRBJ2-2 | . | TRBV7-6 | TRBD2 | CASSLVAGGNTGELFF | TGTGCCAGCAGCTTAGTAGCGGGGGGGAACACCGGGGAGCTGTTTTTT
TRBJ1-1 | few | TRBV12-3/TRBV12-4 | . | CASSPAVNTEAFF | TGTGCCAGCAGTCCCGCCGTGAACACTGAAGCTTTCTTT
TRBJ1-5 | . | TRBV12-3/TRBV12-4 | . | CASSLRQTDSNQPQHF | TGTGCCAGCAGTCTGAGACAGACCGATAGCAATCAGCCCCAGCATTTT
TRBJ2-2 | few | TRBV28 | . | CASSLFGSTGELFF | TGTGCCAGCAGTCTTTTTGGTTCCACCGGGGAGCTGTTTTTT
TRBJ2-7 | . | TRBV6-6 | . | CASSYAGMSYEQYF | TGTGCCAGCAGTTACGCAGGGATGTCCTACGAGCAGTACTTC
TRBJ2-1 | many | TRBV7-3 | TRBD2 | CASSLTGTSGGDEQFF | TGTGCCAGCAGCTTAACTGGGACTAGCGGGGGGGATGAGCAGTTCTTC
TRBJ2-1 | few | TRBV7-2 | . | CASSSQRAEQFF | TGTGCCAGCAGCTCACAGCGGGCTGAGCAGTTCTTC
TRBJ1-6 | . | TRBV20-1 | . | CSATLGENNSPLHF | TGCAGTGCTACCCTAGGGGAGAATAATTCACCCCTCCACTTT
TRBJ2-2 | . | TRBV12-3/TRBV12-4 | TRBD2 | CASSPLAGANTGELFF | TGTGCCAGCAGTCCTCTAGCGGGGGCGAACACCGGGGAGCTGTTTTTT
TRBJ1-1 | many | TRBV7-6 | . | CASSLDSAEAFF | TGTGCCAGCAGCCTTGACAGCGCTGAAGCTTTCTTT
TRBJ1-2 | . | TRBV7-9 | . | CASSFDGGIDYGYTF | TGTGCCAGCAGCTTTGACGGGGGTATTGACTATGGCTACACCTTC
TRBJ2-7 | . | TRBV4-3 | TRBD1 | CASSHRDSIKYEQYF | TGCGCCAGCAGCCATCGGGACAGCATCAAGTACGAGCAGTACTTC
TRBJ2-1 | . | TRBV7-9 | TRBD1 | CASSSTKTGYDEQFF | TGTGCCAGCAGCTCGACTAAGACAGGGTACGATGAGCAGTTCTTC
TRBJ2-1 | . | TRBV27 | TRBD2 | CASSLSSGGPSYNEQFF | TGTGCCAGCAGTTTAAGTAGCGGGGGCCCTTCCTACAATGAGCAGTTCTTC
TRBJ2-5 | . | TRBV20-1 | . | CSANSDSQQETQYF | TGCAGTGCTAATTCCGACAGCCAGCAAGAGACCCAGTACTTC
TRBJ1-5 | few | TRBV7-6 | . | CTSSPLIGDNQPQHF | TGTACCAGCAGCCCTTTGATCGGGGACAATCAGCCCCAGCATTTT
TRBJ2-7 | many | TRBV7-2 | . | CASSSTNPGRFGEQYF | TGTGCCAGCAGCTCAACAAACCCCGGACGGTTTGGCGAGCAGTACTTC
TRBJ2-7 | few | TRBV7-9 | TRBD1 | CASSPRAGTGLPYEQYF | TGTGCCAGCAGCCCCCGTGCCGGGACAGGGCTCCCCTACGAGCAGTACTTC
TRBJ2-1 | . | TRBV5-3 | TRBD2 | CASSLGLEQFF | TGTGCCAGCAGCTTGGGACTAGAGCAGTTCTTC
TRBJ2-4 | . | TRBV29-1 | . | CSVVGDAHLAKNIQYF | TGCAGCGTTGTGGGGGACGCACACCTAGCCAAAAACATTCAGTACTTC
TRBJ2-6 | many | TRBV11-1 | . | CASSPGGWVAATSGANVLTF | TGTGCCAGCAGCCCCGGAGGGTGGGTAGCGGCAACCTCTGGGGCCAACGTCCTGACTTTC
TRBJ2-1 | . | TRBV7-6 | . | CASSLEMGSYNEQFF | TGTGCTAGCAGCTTAGAGATGGGTTCCTACAATGAGCAGTTCTTC
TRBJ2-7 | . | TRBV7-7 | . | CASSPTTIYEQYF | TGTGCTAGCAGCCCCACGACAATCTACGAGCAGTACTTC
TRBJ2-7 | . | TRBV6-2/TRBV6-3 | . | CASSYRGSGEQYF | TGTGCCAGCAGTTACAGGGGCTCGGGGGAGCAGTACTTC
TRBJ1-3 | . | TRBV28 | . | CASSLVQTISGNTIYF | TGTGCCAGCAGTTTAGTCCAAACGATCTCCGGAAACACCATATATTTT
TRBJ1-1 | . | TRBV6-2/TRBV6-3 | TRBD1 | CASSLTGQATEAFF | TGTGCCAGCAGTCTCACGGGACAGGCCACTGAAGCTTTCTTT
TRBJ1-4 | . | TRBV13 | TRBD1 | CASRLQGYSEKLFF | TGTGCCAGCAGACTACAGGGGTATAGTGAAAAACTGTTTTTT
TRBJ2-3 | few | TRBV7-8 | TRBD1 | CASSLAAQGANTDTQYF | TGTGCCAGCAGCTTAGCGGCACAGGGGGCTAACACAGATACGCAGTATTTT
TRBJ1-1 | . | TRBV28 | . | CASSFFRTTNTEAFF | TGTGCCAGCAGTTTTTTTAGGACCACTAACACTGAAGCTTTCTTT
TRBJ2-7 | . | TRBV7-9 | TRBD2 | CASSSQTSGGSYEQYF | TGTGCCAGCAGCTCCCAGACTAGCGGGGGGTCCTACGAGCAGTACTTC
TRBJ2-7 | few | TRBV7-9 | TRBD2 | CASSPGGAHEQYF | TGTGCCAGCAGCCCGGGGGGGGCCCACGAGCAGTACTTC
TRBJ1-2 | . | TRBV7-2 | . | CASIPPGLNYGYTF | TGTGCCAGCATTCCACCGGGACTGAACTATGGCTACACCTTC
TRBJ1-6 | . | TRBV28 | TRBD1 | CASNRGTDSPLHF | TGTGCCAGCAACCGAGGGACAGATTCACCCCTCCACTTT
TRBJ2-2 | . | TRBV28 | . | CASSPGLNTGELFF | TGTGCCAGCAGCCCAGGACTGAACACCGGGGAGCTGTTTTTT
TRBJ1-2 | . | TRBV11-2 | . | CASSSLDPKLFYGYTF | TGTGCCAGCAGCTCGTTAGATCCTAAGTTGTTCTATGGCTACACCTTC